One sample yielded the 17 T cell receptor beta chains listed below, sequenced in a study of blood T cell repertoires in COVID-19. Libraries were prepared by immunoSEQ multiplex PCR; TCRdb keeps only in-frame clonotypes and omits some of them. In the table there are 300,000 to 400,000 clones, 91% of which are singletons. Sequencing used peripheral blood. These receptors were taken from a woman aged 18 to 35 who had recovered from COVID-19.

This clone appeared a few times. This same CDR3 is encoded by further DNA sequences in the sample. The chain is built from TRBV7-9 and TRBJ2-1, with TRBD2 matching over 10 bases. J was trimmed by 4 bases and V by 4 bases; bases with no gene match: 4. Per germline, CDR1 SEHNR and CDR2 FQNEAQ (reference sequence). The length of the CDR3 is 15 residues. The CDR3: CASSSGLAEYNEQFF. In nucleotides, the CDR3 is TGTGCCAGCAGCTCAGGACTAGCGGAGTACAATGAGCAGTTCTTC.

V usage is TRBV19 and J usage is TRBJ1-1, with unresolved D. The CDR3 sequence is 13 residues long. The germline V and J ends were trimmed by 6 bases and 4 bases, with 12 bases remaining between them. The germline gives CDR1 LNHDA, CDR2 SQIVND (reference sequence). The CDR3 DNA reads as TGTGCCAGTAGCGCCTATGAGGGCACTGAAGCTTTCTTT. Protein product: CASSAYEGTEAFF.

The chain links TRBV7-9 to TRBJ1-1; 7 nucleotides align to TRBD1. CDR1 is SEHNR, CDR2 FQNEAQ, per germline (reference sequence). J lost 4 bases, V lost 5 bases, and 7 bases had no gene match. This CDR3 is built from 14 residues. The CDR3 nucleotides are TGTGCCAGCAGCCTAAACGCAGGGGGCACTGAAGCTTTCTTT. This translates into CASSLNAGGTEAFF. Drawing the rest from reference TRBV7-9 and TRBJ1-1, the complete variable domain is DTGVSQNPRHKITKRGQNVTFRCDPISEHNRLYWYRQTLGQGPEFLTYFQNEAQLEKSRLLSDRFSAERPKGSFSTLEIQRTEQGDSAMYLCASSLNAGGTEAFFGQGTRLTVV.

This clone was seen a handful of times. CDR3 bases: TGTGCCAGCAGCTTGGTCGCTGGCGGTAATCAGCCCCAGCATTTT. Protein sequence: CASSLVAGGNQPQHF. The V gene is TRBV5-8, the J gene TRBJ1-5; D is undetermined. The germline gives CDR1 SGHTS, CDR2 YDEGEE. There are 15 residues in the CDR3. V lost 0 bases, J lost 4 bases, and 11 bases lay in between.

The rearrangement links TRBV7-9 to TRBJ1-1; D remains ambiguous. The CDR3 length is 15 residues. Germline values: CDR1 SEHNR, CDR2 FQNEAQ (reference sequence). The V end lost 7 bases, the J end lost 1 base, and 16 bases lay between the germline ends. This CDR3 is CASTMYPAANTEAFF. DNA of the CDR3: TGTGCCAGCACCATGTATCCGGCGGCGAACACTGAAGCTTTCTTT.

In regard to this clone: Other nucleotide sequences from this sample produce the same CDR3. The rearrangement joins TRBV11-2 to TRBJ2-2, with D hard to call. V dropped 4 bases and J dropped 1 base, with 10 bases sitting between them. Germline assignment: CDR1 SGHAT and CDR2 FQNNGV. This CDR3 is 15 amino acids long. CDR3 coding DNA: TGTGCCAGCAGCTCGCTTCGCGGGAACACCGGGGAGCTGTTTTTT. This codes for CASSSLRGNTGELFF.

V and J are TRBV2 and TRBJ2-2; 9 nucleotides line up with TRBD1. The junction had 5 bases not matched to a gene; V was cut back by 2 bases and J by 4 bases. This CDR3 spans 16 amino acids. The germline V gene has CDR1 SNHLY and CDR2 FYNNEI. In nucleotides, the CDR3 is TGTGCCAGCAGTGAAAGGGGACAGGGTGTCACCGGGGAGCTGTTTTTT. Protein product: CASSERGQGVTGELFF. Looking up the rest from reference TRBV2 and TRBJ2-2 gives the full variable domain: EPEVTQTPSHQVTQMGQEVILRCVPISNHLYFYWYRQILGQKVEFLVSFYNNEISEKSEIFDDQFSVERPDGSNFTLKIRSTKLEDSAMYFCASSERGQGVTGELFFGEGSRLTVL.

The chain employs TRBV7-8 and TRBJ2-5; TRBD1 aligns across 7 bases. CDR1 SGHVS and CDR2 FQNEAQ come from the germline V gene. The CDR3 length is 14 residues. V shed 5 bases, J shed 2 bases, and the junction held 5 bases outside the gene matches. CDR3 residues: CASSVGTDQETQYF. As DNA, the CDR3 is TGTGCCAGCAGCGTAGGGACAGATCAAGAGACCCAGTACTTC. The full variable domain, completed using reference TRBV7-8 and TRBJ2-5, is GAGVSQSPRYKVAKRGQDVALRCDPISGHVSLFWYQQALGQGPEFLTYFQNEAQLDKSGLPSDRFFAERPEGSVSTLKIQRTQQEDSAVYLCASSVGTDQETQYFGPGTRLLVL.

This chain joins TRBV19 and TRBJ2-5; D is perhaps TRBD2 (6 bases). Trimming pared 5 bases from V and 4 bases from J, leaving 11 bases between. The CDR3 totals 13 residues. From germline, CDR1 is LNHDA and CDR2 SQIVND (reference sequence). CDR3 sequence (DNA): TGTGCCAGTAGTCCGACTAGGGGAGAGACCCAGTACTTC. It encodes CASSPTRGETQYF.

The chain couples TRBV7-9 to TRBJ1-4; the D gene is possibly TRBD1 (5 bases). The V end was cut by 4 bases, the J end by 8 bases, with 14 bases between. The CDR3 is 14 amino acids. Germline V lookup: CDR1 SEHNR, CDR2 FQNEAQ (reference sequence). CDR3 sequence: CASSWGGDGEKLFF. CDR3 in DNA: TGTGCCAGCAGCTGGGGGGGTGATGGCGAAAAACTGTTTTTT.

The rearrangement links TRBV6-5 to TRBJ2-2, with D possibly matching TRBD1 (6 bases). Germline CDR1 and CDR2: MNHEY and SVGAGI. The CDR3 length is 14 residues. With 5 bases removed from V and 6 bases from J, the gap between germline ends came to 13 bases. CDR3 sequence: CASSLRTVAGELFF. CDR3 DNA sequence: TGTGCCAGCAGTCTACGGACAGTTGCCGGGGAGCTGTTTTTT.

The chain combines TRBV6-2 or TRBV6-3 with TRBJ2-5, with 10 bases fitting TRBD2. The CDR3 is 16 amino acids. The germline gives CDR1 MNHEY, CDR2 SVGEGT. Trimming at V came to 0 bases and at J to 5 bases, leaving 6 bases not matched to a gene. CDR3 in DNA: TGTGCCAGCAGTTACTCGCGGGCTAGCGGGAGCGAGACCCAGTACTTC. It encodes CASSYSRASGSETQYF.

The chain is built from TRBV15 and TRBJ2-4; 7 nucleotides line up with TRBD1. CDR3 length equals 14 residues. Germline V gene data show CDR1 as LNHNV and CDR2 as YYDKDF (reference sequence). J gave up 9 bases and V 0 bases, and 5 bases lay outside the gene matches. CDR3 sequence: CATSRDRQGSIQYF. The CDR3, as DNA: TGTGCCACCAGCAGAGATCGACAGGGATCCATTCAGTACTTC.

This rearrangement joins TRBV5-1 to TRBJ2-3; TRBD2 aligns across 9 bases. Trimming cost V 4 bases and J 0 bases; bases outside gene matches: 3. Per germline, CDR1 SGHRS and CDR2 YFSETQ. The CDR3 consists of 15 residues. The CDR3 protein is CASSPGLASTDTQYF. The CDR3 DNA reads as TGCGCCAGCAGCCCGGGACTAGCAAGCACAGATACGCAGTATTTT.

This clone was recorded once. This chain connects TRBV30 to TRBJ1-3; no definite D call. The germline CDR1 and CDR2 sequences are GTSNPN and SVGIG (reference sequence). V was clipped by 2 bases and J by 1 base, with 6 bases between them. This CDR3 is 13 amino acids long. CDR3: CAWSTGSGNTIYF. Here the CDR3 DNA reads TGTGCCTGGAGTACGGGGTCTGGAAACACCATATATTTT.

The genes are TRBV7-9 and TRBJ2-2, with 8 bases fitting TRBD2. V was clipped by 5 bases and J by 4 bases; unmatched bases: 3. The V gene's germline CDR1 is SEHNR and CDR2 FQNEAQ (reference sequence). The CDR3 is 14 residues long. DNA of the CDR3: TGTGCCAGCAGCCGGACTAGCCGCACCGGGGAGCTGTTTTTT. This translates into CASSRTSRTGELFF.

This chain uses TRBV4-3 with TRBJ1-3; 8 bases fit TRBD1. Germline lookup yields CDR1 LGHNA and CDR2 YSLEER. J was trimmed by 4 bases and V by 0 bases; bases with no gene match: 5. This CDR3 region has 16 residues. CDR3 in amino acids: CASSQDQGARGNTIYF. CDR3 coding DNA: TGCGCCAGCAGCCAAGATCAGGGGGCGCGGGGAAACACCATATATTTT.